The clone carrying this T cell receptor (beta chain) was observed a single time. These data originate in a study of control samples from healthy donors and cancer patients. Produced via immunoSEQ multiplex PCR; TCRdb's table is partial and in-frame only. Here the sample spans 170,000 or so clones, 90% being singletons. The germline CDR1 and CDR2 sequences are MNHEY and SMNVEV (reference sequence). The CDR3 loop spans 12 amino acids. Trimming stripped 5 bases from V and 5 bases from J, with 9 bases between. This TCR was recovered from a woman between 50 and 59 years old in good health. This chain links TRBV27 with TRBJ2-5; D may match TRBD1 or TRBD2 (5 bases each). The specimen was blood. As DNA, the CDR3 is TGTGCCAGCAGTGCTGGGACGGAGACCCAGTACTTC. It codes for CASSAGTETQYF.